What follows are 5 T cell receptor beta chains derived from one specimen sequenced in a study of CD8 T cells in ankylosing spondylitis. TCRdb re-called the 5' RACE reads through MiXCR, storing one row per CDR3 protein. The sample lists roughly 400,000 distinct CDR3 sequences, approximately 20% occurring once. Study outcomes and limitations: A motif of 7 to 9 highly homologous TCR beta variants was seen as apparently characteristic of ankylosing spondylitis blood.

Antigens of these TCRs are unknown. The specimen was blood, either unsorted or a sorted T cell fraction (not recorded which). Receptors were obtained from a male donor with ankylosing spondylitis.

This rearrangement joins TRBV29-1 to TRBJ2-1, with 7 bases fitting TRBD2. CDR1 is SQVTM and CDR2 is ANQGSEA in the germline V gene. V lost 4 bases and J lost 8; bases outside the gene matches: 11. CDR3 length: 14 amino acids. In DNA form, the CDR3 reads TGCAGCGTTGCCGCCAGCGGGACGAGGGATGAGCAGTTCTTC. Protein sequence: CSVAASGTRDEQFF.

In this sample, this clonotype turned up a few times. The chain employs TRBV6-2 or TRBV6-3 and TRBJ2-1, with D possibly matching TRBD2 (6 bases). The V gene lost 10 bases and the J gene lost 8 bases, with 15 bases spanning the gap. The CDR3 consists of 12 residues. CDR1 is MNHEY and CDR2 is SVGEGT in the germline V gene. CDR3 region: CATRRDRDEQFF. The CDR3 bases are TGTGCCACAAGGCGGGATCGGGATGAGCAGTTCTTC.

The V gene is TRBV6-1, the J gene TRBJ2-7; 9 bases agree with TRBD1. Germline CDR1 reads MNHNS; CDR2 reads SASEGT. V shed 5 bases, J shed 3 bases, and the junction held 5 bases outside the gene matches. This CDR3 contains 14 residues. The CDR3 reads CASSKRQGGYEQYF. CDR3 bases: TGTGCCAGCAGTAAACGACAGGGGGGCTACGAGCAGTACTTC.

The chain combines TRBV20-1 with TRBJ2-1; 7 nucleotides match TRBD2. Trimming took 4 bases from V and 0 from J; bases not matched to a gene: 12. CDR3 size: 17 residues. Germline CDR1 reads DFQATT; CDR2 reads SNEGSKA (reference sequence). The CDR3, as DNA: TGCAGTGCTACTTCCTTAACTCCTAGCGGCTCCTACAATGAGCAGTTCTTC. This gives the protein CSATSLTPSGSYNEQFF.

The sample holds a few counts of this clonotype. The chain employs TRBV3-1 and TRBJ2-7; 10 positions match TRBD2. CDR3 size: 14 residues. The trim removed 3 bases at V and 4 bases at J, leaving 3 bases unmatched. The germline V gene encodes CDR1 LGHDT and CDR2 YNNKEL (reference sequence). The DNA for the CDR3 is TGTGCCAGCAGCCACCCTAGCGGGAGTTACGAGCAGTACTTC. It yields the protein CASSHPSGSYEQYF.